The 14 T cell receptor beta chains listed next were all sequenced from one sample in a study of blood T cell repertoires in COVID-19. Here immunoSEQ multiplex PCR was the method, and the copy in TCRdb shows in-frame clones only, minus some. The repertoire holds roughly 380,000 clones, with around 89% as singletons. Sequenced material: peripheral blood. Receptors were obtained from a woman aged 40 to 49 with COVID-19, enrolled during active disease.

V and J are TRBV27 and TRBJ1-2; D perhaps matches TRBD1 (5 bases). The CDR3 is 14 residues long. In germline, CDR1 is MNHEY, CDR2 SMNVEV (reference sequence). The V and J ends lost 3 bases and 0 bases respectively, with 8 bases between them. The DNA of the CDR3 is TGTGCCAGCAGTTTTGCAGGGTCTAACTATGGCTACACCTTC. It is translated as CASSFAGSNYGYTF.

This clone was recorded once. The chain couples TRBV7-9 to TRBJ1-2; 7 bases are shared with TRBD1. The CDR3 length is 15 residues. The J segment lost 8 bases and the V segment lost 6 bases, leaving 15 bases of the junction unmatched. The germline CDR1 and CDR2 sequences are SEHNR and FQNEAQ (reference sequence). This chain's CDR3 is CASRRSHTGDGGYTF. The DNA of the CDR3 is TGTGCCAGCAGGCGATCCCACACAGGGGATGGGGGCTACACCTTC.

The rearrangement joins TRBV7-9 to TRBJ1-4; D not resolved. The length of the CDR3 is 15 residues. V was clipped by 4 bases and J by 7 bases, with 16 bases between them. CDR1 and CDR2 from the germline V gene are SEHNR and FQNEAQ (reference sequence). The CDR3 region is CASSSGDRISEKLFF. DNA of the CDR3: TGTGCCAGCAGCTCGGGAGACCGAATCAGTGAAAAACTGTTTTTT. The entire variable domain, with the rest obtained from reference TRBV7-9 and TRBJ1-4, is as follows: DTGVSQNPRHKITKRGQNVTFRCDPISEHNRLYWYRQTLGQGPEFLTYFQNEAQLEKSRLLSDRFSAERPKGSFSTLEIQRTEQGDSAMYLCASSSGDRISEKLFFGSGTQLSVL.

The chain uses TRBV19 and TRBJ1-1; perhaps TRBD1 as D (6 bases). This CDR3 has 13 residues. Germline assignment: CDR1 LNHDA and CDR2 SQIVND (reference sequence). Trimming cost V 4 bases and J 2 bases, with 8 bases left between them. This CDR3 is CASSKDSNTEAFF. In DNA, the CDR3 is TGTGCCAGTAGTAAGGACAGCAACACTGAAGCTTTCTTT.

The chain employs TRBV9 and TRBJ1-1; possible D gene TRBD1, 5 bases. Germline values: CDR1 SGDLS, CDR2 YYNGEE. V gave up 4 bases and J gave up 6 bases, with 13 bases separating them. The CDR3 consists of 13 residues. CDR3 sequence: CASSKRDAPEAFF. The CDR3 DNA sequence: TGTGCCAGCAGCAAGCGGGACGCTCCTGAAGCTTTCTTT.

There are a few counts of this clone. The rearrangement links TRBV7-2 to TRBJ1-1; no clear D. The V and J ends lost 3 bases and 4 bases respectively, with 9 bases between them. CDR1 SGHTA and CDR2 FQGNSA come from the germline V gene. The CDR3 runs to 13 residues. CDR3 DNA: TGTGCCAGCAGCTTCGACGGGAGCACTGAAGCTTTCTTT. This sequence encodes CASSFDGSTEAFF.

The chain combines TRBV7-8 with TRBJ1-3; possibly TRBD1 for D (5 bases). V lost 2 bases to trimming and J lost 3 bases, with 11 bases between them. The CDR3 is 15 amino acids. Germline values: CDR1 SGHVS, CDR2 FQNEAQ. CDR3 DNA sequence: TGTGCCAGCAGCTTAAGGAGGGGAGGTGGAAACACCATATATTTT. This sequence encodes CASSLRRGGGNTIYF. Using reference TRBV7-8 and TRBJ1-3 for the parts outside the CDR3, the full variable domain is GAGVSQSPRYKVAKRGQDVALRCDPISGHVSLFWYQQALGQGPEFLTYFQNEAQLDKSGLPSDRFFAERPEGSVSTLKIQRTQQEDSAVYLCASSLRRGGGNTIYFGEGSWLTVV.

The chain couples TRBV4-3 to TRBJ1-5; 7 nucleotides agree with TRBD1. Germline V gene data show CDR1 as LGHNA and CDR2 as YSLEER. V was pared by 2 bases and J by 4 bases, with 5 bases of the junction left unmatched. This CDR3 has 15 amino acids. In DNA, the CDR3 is TGCGCCAGCAGCCAATTTTGGGGACAGAATCAGCCCCAGCATTTT. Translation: CASSQFWGQNQPQHF.

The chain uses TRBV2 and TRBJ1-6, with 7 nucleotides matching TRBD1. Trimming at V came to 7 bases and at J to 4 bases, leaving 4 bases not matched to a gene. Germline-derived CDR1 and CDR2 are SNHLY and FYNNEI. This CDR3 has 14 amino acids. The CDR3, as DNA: TGTGCCAGCACGCGGGACAGTTATAATTCACCCCTCCACTTT. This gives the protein CASTRDSYNSPLHF.

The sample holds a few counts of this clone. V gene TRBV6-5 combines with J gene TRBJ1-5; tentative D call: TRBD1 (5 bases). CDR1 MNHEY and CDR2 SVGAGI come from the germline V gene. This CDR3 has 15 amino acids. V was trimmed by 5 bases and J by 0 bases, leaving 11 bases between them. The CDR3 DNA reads TGTGCCAGCAGTCCGCAGGGTTATAGCAATCAGCCCCAGCATTTT. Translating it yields CASSPQGYSNQPQHF.

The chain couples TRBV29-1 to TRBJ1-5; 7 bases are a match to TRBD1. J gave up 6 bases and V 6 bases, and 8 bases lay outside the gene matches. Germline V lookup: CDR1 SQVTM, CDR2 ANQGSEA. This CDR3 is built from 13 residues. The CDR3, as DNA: TGCAGCGTGGCACCCGACAGGGTTCAGCCCCAGCATTTT. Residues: CSVAPDRVQPQHF.

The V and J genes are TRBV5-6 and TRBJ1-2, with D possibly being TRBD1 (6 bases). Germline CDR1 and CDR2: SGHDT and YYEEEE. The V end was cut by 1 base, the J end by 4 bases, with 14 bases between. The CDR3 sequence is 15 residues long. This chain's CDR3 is CASSLMGGPFYGYTF. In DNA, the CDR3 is TGTGCCAGCAGCTTGATGGGGGGGCCCTTCTATGGCTACACCTTC.

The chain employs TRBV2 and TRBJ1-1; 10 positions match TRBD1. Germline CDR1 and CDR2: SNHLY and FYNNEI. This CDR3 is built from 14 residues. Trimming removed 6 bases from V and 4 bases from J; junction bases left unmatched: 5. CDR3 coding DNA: TGTGCCAGCAGCGCTTGGACAGGGGGCACTGAAGCTTTCTTT. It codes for CASSAWTGGTEAFF.

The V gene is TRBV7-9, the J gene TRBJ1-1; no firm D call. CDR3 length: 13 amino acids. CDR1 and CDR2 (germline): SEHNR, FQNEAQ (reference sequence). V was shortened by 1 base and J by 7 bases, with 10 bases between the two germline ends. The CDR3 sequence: CASSLVSRIEAFF. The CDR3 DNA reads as TGTGCCAGCAGCTTAGTATCGCGGATTGAAGCTTTCTTT.